This is a list of T cell receptor beta chains from one sample in a study of T cells in Graves' hyperthyroidism and ophthalmopathy. TCRdb called the multiplex PCR reads again in MiXCR, with one record for every CDR3 protein. This repertoire shows 550,000 to 850,000 distinct CDR3 sequences, roughly a sixth found once; its top ten account for over 15%. The material sequenced was blood. The receptors shown here come from a woman between 50 and 59 years old with Graves' hyperthyroidism that later progressed to Graves' ophthalmopathy. Both conserved end residues are part of each CDR3. The order of the fields is CDR3 length, clone size, V gene, J gene, D gene, CDR3 protein, CDR3 DNA. The D gene is left open where the match is weak. Rows may omit the clone size; those that give it use once, few, many or a size class.

length: 13
size: few
V: TRBV6-1
J: TRBJ2-7
D: NA
CDR3: CASSDLLSYEQYF
DNA: TGTGCCAGCAGTGACTTACTTAGCTACGAGCAGTACTTC

length: 15
size: many
V: TRBV3-1
J: TRBJ2-5
D: TRBD1
CDR3: CASSQGDRVKETQYF
DNA: TGTGCCAGCAGCCAGGGGGACAGGGTAAAAGAGACCCAGTACTTC

length: 14
size: few
V: TRBV6-5
J: TRBJ2-3
D: TRBD1
CDR3: CASSYSTGVDTQYF
DNA: TGTGCCAGCAGTTACTCGACAGGGGTAGATACGCAGTATTTT

length: 15
size: NA
V: TRBV4-1
J: TRBJ1-4
D: NA
CDR3: CASSHYTEKDEKLFF
DNA: TGCGCCAGCAGCCACTACACGGAGAAGGATGAAAAACTGTTTTTT

length: 14
size: many
V: TRBV20-1
J: TRBJ1-1
D: NA
CDR3: CSASQGRMNTEAFF
DNA: TGCAGTGCTAGCCAGGGTCGCATGAACACTGAAGCTTTCTTT

length: 14
size: many
V: TRBV5-1
J: TRBJ2-3
D: NA
CDR3: CASSLGATRDTQYF
DNA: TGCGCCAGCAGCTTGGGGGCCACCCGGGATACGCAGTATTTT

length: 14
size: few
V: TRBV19
J: TRBJ1-5
D: NA
CDR3: CASRPTGGHQPQHF
DNA: TGTGCCAGTAGGCCGACCGGGGGTCATCAGCCCCAGCATTTT

length: 14
size: NA
V: TRBV19
J: TRBJ1-5
D: TRBD1
CDR3: CASRTRQGNQPQHF
DNA: TGTGCCAGTAGAACTAGACAGGGAAATCAGCCCCAGCATTTT

length: 18
size: few
V: TRBV3-1
J: TRBJ2-7
D: TRBD2
CDR3: CASSPKIQSSGVSYEQYF
DNA: TGTGCCAGCAGCCCCAAGATCCAGTCTAGCGGGGTCTCCTACGAGCAGTACTTC

length: 13
size: few
V: TRBV20-1
J: TRBJ1-2
D: NA
CDR3: CSARDAGNRGYTF
DNA: TGCAGTGCTAGAGATGCTGGGAACCGTGGCTACACCTTC

length: 12
size: NA
V: TRBV29-1
J: TRBJ1-4
D: NA
CDR3: CSVGQKNEKLFF
DNA: TGCAGCGTCGGACAGAAAAATGAAAAACTGTTTTTT

length: 15
size: NA
V: TRBV19
J: TRBJ2-1
D: TRBD1
CDR3: CASRETGTGYNEQFF
DNA: TGTGCCAGTAGGGAGACCGGGACAGGCTACAATGAGCAGTTCTTC

length: 15
size: many
V: TRBV7-9
J: TRBJ2-7
D: NA
CDR3: CASSPETGSIYEQYF
DNA: TGTGCCAGCAGCCCCGAGACCGGTTCAATCTACGAGCAGTACTTC

length: 14
size: many
V: TRBV7-9
J: TRBJ2-7
D: TRBD1
CDR3: CASSSQGVPYEQYF
DNA: TGTGCCAGCAGCTCTCAGGGGGTTCCCTACGAGCAGTACTTC

length: 14
size: NA
V: TRBV27
J: TRBJ2-1
D: NA
CDR3: CASSLFGQYNEQFF
DNA: TGTGCCAGCAGTTTATTTGGACAGTACAATGAGCAGTTCTTC

length: 15
size: few
V: TRBV7-2
J: TRBJ2-3
D: TRBD2
CDR3: CASSFWSGGGDTQYF
DNA: TGTGCCAGCAGCTTTTGGAGCGGGGGGGGGGATACGCAGTATTTT

length: 13
size: many
V: TRBV11-2
J: TRBJ2-1
D: TRBD2
CDR3: CASSTGLAFEQFF
DNA: TGTGCCAGCAGCACGGGACTAGCGTTTGAGCAGTTCTTC

length: 13
size: many
V: TRBV5-1
J: TRBJ1-1
D: NA
CDR3: CASSREANTEAFF
DNA: TGCGCCAGCAGTAGGGAGGCGAACACTGAAGCTTTCTTT

length: 14
size: NA
V: TRBV9
J: TRBJ1-2
D: NA
CDR3: CASSSGQGGDGYTF
DNA: TGTGCCAGCAGCTCGGGGCAGGGCGGGGATGGCTACACCTTC

length: 15
size: many
V: TRBV12-3/TRBV12-4
J: TRBJ1-6
D: NA
CDR3: CASTDRGGPNSPLHF
DNA: TGTGCCAGCACCGATCGGGGGGGTCCTAATTCACCCCTCCACTTT

length: 15
size: NA
V: TRBV19
J: TRBJ1-5
D: NA
CDR3: CASTEGDWGNQPQHF
DNA: TGTGCCAGTACCGAGGGGGATTGGGGCAATCAGCCCCAGCATTTT

length: 14
size: many
V: TRBV3-1
J: TRBJ1-4
D: TRBD1
CDR3: CASSVQGAGEKLFF
DNA: TGTGCCAGCAGCGTACAGGGGGCTGGTGAAAAACTGTTTTTT

length: 13
size: NA
V: TRBV3-1
J: TRBJ2-1
D: TRBD1
CDR3: CASSQEVHRGQFF
DNA: TGTGCCAGCAGCCAAGAGGTGCACAGGGGCCAGTTCTTC

length: 15
size: many
V: TRBV2
J: TRBJ2-5
D: NA
CDR3: CASSRDAGSQETQYF
DNA: TGTGCCAGCAGTAGAGACGCGGGGAGCCAAGAGACCCAGTACTTC

length: 15
size: NA
V: TRBV18
J: TRBJ1-2
D: NA
CDR3: CASSPRDASRDGYTF
DNA: TGTGCCAGCTCACCCCGGGACGCCTCTCGGGACGGCTACACCTTC

length: 15
size: few
V: TRBV20-1
J: TRBJ1-5
D: NA
CDR3: CSAREGGWGNQPQHF
DNA: TGCAGTGCTAGAGAAGGGGGATGGGGCAATCAGCCCCAGCATTTT

length: 13
size: many
V: TRBV2
J: TRBJ1-1
D: NA
CDR3: CASSGYMNTEAFF
DNA: TGTGCCAGCAGTGGGTACATGAACACTGAAGCTTTCTTT

length: 13
size: NA
V: TRBV14
J: TRBJ2-3
D: NA
CDR3: CASSREFTDTQYF
DNA: TGTGCCAGCAGCCGGGAATTCACAGATACGCAGTATTTT

length: 15
size: many
V: TRBV6-1
J: TRBJ2-5
D: TRBD1
CDR3: CASIDLGQGSETQYF
DNA: TGTGCCAGCATTGACCTGGGACAGGGGTCGGAGACCCAGTACTTC

length: 16
size: NA
V: TRBV19
J: TRBJ1-3
D: TRBD1
CDR3: CASIGWTGAPGNTIYF
DNA: TGTGCCAGTATAGGATGGACAGGGGCCCCTGGAAACACCATATATTTT

length: 16
size: NA
V: TRBV5-1
J: TRBJ2-1
D: TRBD1
CDR3: CASSLVRDRNYNEQFF
DNA: TGCGCCAGCAGCTTGGTTAGGGACAGGAACTACAATGAGCAGTTCTTC

length: 15
size: many
V: TRBV5-1
J: TRBJ1-4
D: NA
CDR3: CASSLAWSPNEKLFF
DNA: TGCGCCAGCAGCTTGGCCTGGAGCCCGAATGAAAAACTGTTTTTT

length: 13
size: many
V: TRBV7-9
J: TRBJ1-6
D: NA
CDR3: CASSLQGRPPLHF
DNA: TGTGCCAGCAGCTTACAGGGGCGACCACCCCTCCACTTT

length: 14
size: few
V: TRBV12-3/TRBV12-4
J: TRBJ2-4
D: NA
CDR3: CASSPRGRENIQYF
DNA: TGTGCCAGCAGCCCCAGGGGCAGAGAAAACATTCAGTACTTC

length: 13
size: many
V: TRBV5-1
J: TRBJ1-1
D: NA
CDR3: CASSEQKNTEAFF
DNA: TGCGCCAGCAGCGAACAGAAGAACACTGAAGCTTTCTTT

length: 13
size: NA
V: TRBV7-9
J: TRBJ2-1
D: NA
CDR3: CASSLVAENEQFF
DNA: TGTGCCAGCAGCTTAGTAGCGGAGAATGAGCAGTTCTTC

length: 13
size: few
V: TRBV12-3/TRBV12-4
J: TRBJ2-1
D: TRBD2
CDR3: CASSTTGEGEQFF
DNA: TGTGCCAGCAGTACCACGGGGGAGGGTGAGCAGTTCTTC

length: 11
size: many
V: TRBV12-3/TRBV12-4
J: TRBJ1-2
D: NA
CDR3: CASRSLTGYTF
DNA: TGTGCCAGCAGATCCCTCACTGGCTACACCTTC

length: 13
size: NA
V: TRBV20-1
J: TRBJ1-6
D: TRBD1
CDR3: CSARQGYNSPLHF
DNA: TGCAGTGCTCGACAGGGTTATAATTCACCCCTCCACTTT

length: 16
size: few
V: TRBV5-4
J: TRBJ2-5
D: NA
CDR3: CASSPGFGGAEETQYF
DNA: TGTGCCAGCAGCCCGGGTTTCGGGGGTGCAGAAGAGACCCAGTACTTC

length: 13
size: NA
V: TRBV29-1
J: TRBJ1-1
D: NA
CDR3: CSVEDNLNTEAFF
DNA: TGCAGCGTTGAAGACAACTTGAACACTGAAGCTTTCTTT

length: 13
size: few
V: TRBV6-1
J: TRBJ2-7
D: NA
CDR3: CASSPVDPYEQYF
DNA: TGTGCCAGCAGCCCCGTGGATCCCTACGAGCAGTACTTC

length: 15
size: NA
V: TRBV27
J: TRBJ2-7
D: NA
CDR3: CASSSETGRAYEQYF
DNA: TGTGCCAGCAGTTCAGAGACAGGACGAGCCTACGAGCAGTACTTC

length: 12
size: once
V: TRBV12-5
J: TRBJ1-1
D: NA
CDR3: CAGGSDNTEAFF
DNA: TGTGCTGGTGGGAGCGACAACACTGAAGCTTTCTTT

length: 15
size: many
V: TRBV20-1
J: TRBJ1-5
D: TRBD1
CDR3: CSATNDRGNTQPQHF
DNA: TGCAGTGCCACCAATGACAGGGGCAACACTCAGCCCCAGCATTTT

length: 17
size: NA
V: TRBV11-2
J: TRBJ2-1
D: NA
CDR3: CASSSRALGRGWNEQFF
DNA: TGTGCCAGCAGCTCTCGAGCGTTAGGGAGAGGTTGGAATGAGCAGTTCTTC

length: 14
size: NA
V: TRBV5-1
J: TRBJ2-2
D: TRBD2
CDR3: CASMGGTNTGELFF
DNA: TGCGCCAGCATGGGGGGGACGAACACCGGGGAGCTGTTTTTT

length: 12
size: many
V: TRBV2
J: TRBJ1-2
D: NA
CDR3: CASSEREAGETF
DNA: TGTGCCAGCAGTGAACGGGAGGCAGGGGAAACCTTC

length: 16
size: few
V: TRBV6-1
J: TRBJ1-1
D: TRBD1
CDR3: CASSDSTGGGYTEAFF
DNA: TGTGCCAGCAGTGACTCGACAGGGGGCGGTTACACTGAAGCTTTCTTT

length: 14
size: NA
V: TRBV7-2
J: TRBJ1-1
D: TRBD1
CDR3: CASSSGQGREEAFF
DNA: TGTGCCAGCAGCTCGGGACAGGGGAGGGAGGAAGCTTTCTTT

length: 15
size: NA
V: TRBV20-1
J: TRBJ2-2
D: TRBD2
CDR3: CSASRRGRGTGELFF
DNA: TGCAGTGCTAGCCGGCGAGGGAGGGGCACCGGGGAGCTGTTTTTT

length: 13
size: few
V: TRBV5-6
J: TRBJ1-3
D: NA
CDR3: CASSSLGGNTIYF
DNA: TGTGCCAGCAGCTCCCTGGGTGGAAACACCATATATTTT

length: 14
size: NA
V: TRBV5-4
J: TRBJ1-2
D: TRBD1
CDR3: CASRRTDRGYGYTF
DNA: TGTGCCAGCAGGAGAACGGACAGGGGATATGGCTACACCTTC

length: 14
size: few
V: TRBV19
J: TRBJ1-1
D: TRBD1
CDR3: CASHVGQRGFEAFF
DNA: TGTGCCAGTCATGTGGGACAGCGGGGTTTTGAAGCTTTCTTT